The count of the clone carrying this T cell receptor (beta chain) is one. Its antigen is still unknown. This record belongs to a study of OX40 agonist ivuxolimab in advanced cancers. Germline V gene sequence: CDR1 MNHEY, CDR2 SMNVEV (reference sequence). The CDR3 runs to 16 residues. V shed 8 bases and J 8 bases; nucleotides not matched to a gene: 14. Broader study findings: The specificity for antigen of the expanded peripheral T cells was not determined.

Libraries were prepared by immunoSEQ multiplex PCR; TCRdb keeps only in-frame clonotypes and omits some of them. The table has more than 45,000 clones, almost 90% seen once. The sequenced sample was CD4+ or CD8+ T cells sorted from blood, obtained in a trial of the OX40 agonist ivuxolimab. The TCR sequence derives from an adult with an advanced solid tumor such as melanoma, head and neck, liver or kidney cancer. This chain joins TRBV27 and TRBJ2-1, with 11 bases lining up with TRBD2. Here the CDR3 DNA reads TGTGCCAGCCACCCAAACAGACTAGCGGGATTCGATGAGCAGTTCTTC. Its protein is CASHPNRLAGFDEQFF.